This is a list of T cell receptor beta chains from one sample in a study of STAT5B mutations in CD4+ large granular lymphocyte leukemia. TCRdb keeps only in-frame clones here, not all; method: immunoSEQ multiplex PCR. In the table there are thousands of clones, more than 65% of which are singletons. Material for sequencing was PBMCs. These receptor sequences come from a woman aged 65 to 85 with CD4+ T-cell large granular lymphocyte leukemia. The CDR3 runs from the conserved cysteine through the conserved F or W. Each record gives: CDR3 protein, CDR3 DNA, V gene, J gene, D gene, clone size, CDR3 length. The D gene is left open where the match is weak. The size field is filled for only some rows; it gives once, few, many or a size class.

CASSVLTGGTDTQYF	TGTGCCAGTAGTGTCCTGACGGGCGGCACAGATACGCAGTATTTT	TRBV19	TRBJ2-3	.	.	15
CASSPSAWADSYNEQFF	TGTGCCAGCAGCCCCTCGGCCTGGGCGGACTCTTACAATGAGCAGTTCTTC	TRBV11-2	TRBJ2-1	.	.	17
CASLPFSRHLVSYEQYF	TGTGCCAGCCTTCCTTTTTCCCGACACTTGGTGTCCTACGAGCAGTACTTC	TRBV27	TRBJ2-7	.	.	17
CASTLAGAYEQYF	TGTGCCAGCACCTTAGCGGGAGCCTACGAGCAGTACTTC	TRBV7-2	TRBJ2-7	TRBD2	.	13
CASSIARTGSSGYSASNQPQHF	TGTGCCAGTAGTATTGCCCGAACAGGGTCGTCAGGGTACTCCGCTAGCAATCAGCCCCAGCATTTT	TRBV19	TRBJ1-5	.	.	22
CASNLPAVANTEAFF	TGTGCCAGCAATCTCCCGGCGGTTGCGAACACTGAAGCTTTCTTT	TRBV6-1	TRBJ1-1	.	.	15
CASSLGRSSDTQYF	TGTGCCAGCAGCTTAGGACGGTCCTCAGATACGCAGTATTTT	TRBV7-9	TRBJ2-3	.	.	14
CASSFFRFGDTQYF	TGTGCCAGCAGTTTCTTCAGGTTCGGAGATACGCAGTATTTT	TRBV28	TRBJ2-3	.	.	14
CASSDPTRPQHF	TGTGCCAGCAGTGACCCGACCAGGCCCCAGCATTTT	TRBV28	TRBJ1-5	.	few	12
CASSGRVESSTNEKLFF	TGTGCCAGCAGTGGACGGGTGGAGTCCTCAACTAATGAAAAACTGTTTTTT	TRBV2	TRBJ1-4	.	.	17
CASSEAIGELFF	TGTGCCAGCAGTGAAGCGATCGGGGAACTGTTTTTT	TRBV2	TRBJ1-4	.	.	12
CASSLAVAGGASDTQYF	TGCGCCAGCAGCTTGGCGGTAGCCGGGGGGGCCTCAGATACGCAGTATTTT	TRBV5-1	TRBJ2-3	TRBD2	.	17
CASSDNRKLFF	TGTGCCAGCAGTGATAATAGAAAACTGTTTTTT	TRBV2	TRBJ1-4	.	.	11
CASSLLSGSIEQFF	TGTGCCAGCAGCTTACTTAGCGGGAGTATTGAGCAGTTCTTC	TRBV7-8	TRBJ2-1	TRBD2	.	14
CATSEGRSYNEQFF	TGTGCCACCTCAGAGGGGCGGTCCTACAATGAGCAGTTCTTC	TRBV19	TRBJ2-1	.	few	14
CASMDRATFDTGELFF	TGTGCCAGTATGGACAGGGCGACGTTTGACACCGGGGAGCTGTTTTTT	TRBV11-2	TRBJ2-2	TRBD1	.	16
CAWRPVDSPLHF	TGTGCCTGGAGGCCGGTGGATTCACCCCTCCACTTT	TRBV30	TRBJ1-6	.	.	12
CASSAGVAESTQYF	TGTGCCAGCAGTGCGGGGGTAGCGGAGTCGACCCAGTACTTC	TRBV6-1	TRBJ2-5	.	.	14
CAWSVKERGPQHF	TGTGCCTGGAGTGTCAAGGAAAGGGGGCCCCAGCATTTT	TRBV30	TRBJ1-5	.	.	13
CASKRGGVYEQYF	TGTGCCAGCAAGAGGGGGGGCGTCTACGAGCAGTACTTC	TRBV6-5	TRBJ2-7	.	.	13